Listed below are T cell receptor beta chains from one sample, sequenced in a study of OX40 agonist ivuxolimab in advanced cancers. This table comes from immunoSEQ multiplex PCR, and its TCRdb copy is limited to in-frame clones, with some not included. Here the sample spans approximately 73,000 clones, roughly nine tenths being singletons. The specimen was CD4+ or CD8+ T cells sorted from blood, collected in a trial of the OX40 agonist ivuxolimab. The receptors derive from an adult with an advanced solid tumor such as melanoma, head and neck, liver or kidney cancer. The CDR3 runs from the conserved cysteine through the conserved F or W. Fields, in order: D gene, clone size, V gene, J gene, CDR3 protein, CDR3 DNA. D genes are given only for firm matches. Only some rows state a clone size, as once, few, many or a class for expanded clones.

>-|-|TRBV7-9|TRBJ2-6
CASSPLSDPGANVLTF
TGTGCCAGCAGCCCGTTGAGTGACCCTGGGGCCAACGTCCTGACTTTC
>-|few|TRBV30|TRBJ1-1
CAWSVARYEAFF
TGTGCCTGGAGTGTAGCGCGTTACGAAGCTTTCTTT
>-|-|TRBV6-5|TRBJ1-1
CASSYAGGGRVAFF
TGTGCCAGCAGTTACGCCGGCGGGGGGAGAGTGGCTTTCTTT
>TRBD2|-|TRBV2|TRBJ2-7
CASRDDLAGAREQYF
TGTGCCAGCAGGGATGACCTAGCGGGAGCTCGTGAGCAGTACTTC
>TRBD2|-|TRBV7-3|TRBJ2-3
CASSSTAGVGDTQYF
TGTGCCAGCAGCTCGACAGCGGGAGTGGGAGATACGCAGTATTTT
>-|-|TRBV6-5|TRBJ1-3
CASSYSTGEGNTIYF
TGTGCCAGCAGTTACTCGACGGGGGAAGGAAACACCATATATTTT
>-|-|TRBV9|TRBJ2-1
CASSVSGASYNEQFF
TGTGCCAGCAGCGTCTCGGGGGCCTCCTACAATGAGCAGTTCTTC
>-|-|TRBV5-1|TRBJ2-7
CASSFDGGKREQYF
TGCGCCAGCAGCTTCGATGGGGGGAAACGCGAGCAGTACTTC
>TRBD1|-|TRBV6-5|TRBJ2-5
CASRVIHRGETQYF
TGTGCCAGCAGGGTGATCCACAGGGGGGAGACCCAGTACTTC
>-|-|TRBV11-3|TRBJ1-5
CASSPTSNQPQHF
TGTGCCAGCAGCCCAACTTCCAATCAGCCCCAGCATTTT
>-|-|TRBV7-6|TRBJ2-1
CASSPLLGTLAGEYNEQFF
TGTGCCAGCAGCCCCTTATTGGGGACCTTGGCAGGGGAATACAATGAGCAGTTCTTC
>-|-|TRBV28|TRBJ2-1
CATQRLYDEQFF
TGTGCCACCCAGAGGTTATACGATGAGCAGTTCTTC
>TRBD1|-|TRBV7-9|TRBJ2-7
CASSSTGGIEQYF
TGTGCCAGCAGCTCTACAGGGGGGATTGAGCAGTACTTC
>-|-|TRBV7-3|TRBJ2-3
CASSLRPSTDTQYF
TGTGCCAGCAGCTTAAGACCGAGCACAGATACGCAGTATTTT
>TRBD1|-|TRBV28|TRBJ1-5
CASSLQGTGAQPQHF
TGTGCCAGCAGTTTACAAGGGACAGGGGCTCAGCCCCAGCATTTT
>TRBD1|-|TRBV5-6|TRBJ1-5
CASSLGTTGRDQPQHF
TGTGCCAGCAGCTTGGGTACGACAGGGCGAGATCAGCCCCAGCATTTT
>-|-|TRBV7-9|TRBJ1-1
CASSSPVNTEAFF
TGTGCCAGCAGCTCCCCAGTCAACACTGAAGCTTTCTTT
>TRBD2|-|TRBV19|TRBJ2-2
CASISFAGVYTGELFF
TGTGCCAGTATCAGTTTCGCGGGAGTTTACACCGGGGAGCTGTTTTTT
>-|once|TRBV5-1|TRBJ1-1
CASSFGAEAFF
TGCGCCAGCAGCTTCGGAGCTGAAGCTTTCTTT
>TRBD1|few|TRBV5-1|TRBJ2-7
CASSLTGSYEQYF
TGCGCCAGCAGCCTGACAGGGTCCTACGAGCAGTACTTC
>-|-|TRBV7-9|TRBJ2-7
CASSPAGGKEQYF
TGTGCCAGCAGTCCGGCAGGGGGGAAGGAGCAGTACTTC
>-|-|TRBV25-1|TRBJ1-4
CASSVGEKLFF
TGTGCCAGCAGTGTTGGCGAAAAACTGTTTTTT
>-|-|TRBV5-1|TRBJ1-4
CASSPQAATNEKLFF
TGCGCCAGCAGCCCCCAGGCAGCTACTAATGAAAAACTGTTTTTT
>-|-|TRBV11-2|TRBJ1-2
CASSLSPTGTYGYTF
TGTGCCAGCAGCTTATCTCCAACAGGGACCTATGGCTACACCTTC
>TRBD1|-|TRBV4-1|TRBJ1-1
CASSHGTGGASILRNTEAFF
TGCGCCAGCAGCCATGGGACAGGGGGCGCCTCAATACTTCGAAACACTGAAGCTTTCTTT
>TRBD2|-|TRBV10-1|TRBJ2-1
CASSDGGRADEQFF
TGCGCCAGCAGTGATGGCGGGAGGGCCGATGAGCAGTTCTTC
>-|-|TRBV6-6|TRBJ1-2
CASSTTRSDGYTF
TGTGCCAGCAGTACGACCAGGTCGGATGGCTACACCTTC
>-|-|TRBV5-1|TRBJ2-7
CASSLNNYEQYF
TGCGCCAGCAGCTTGAACAACTACGAGCAGTACTTC
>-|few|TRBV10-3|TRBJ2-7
CAIKDSNHEQYF
TGTGCCATCAAGGATAGCAACCACGAGCAGTACTTC
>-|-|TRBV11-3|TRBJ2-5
CASSPETGGYRETQYF
TGTGCCAGCAGCCCCGAGACGGGGGGCTATAGGGAGACCCAGTACTTC
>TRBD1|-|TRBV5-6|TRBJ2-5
CASSASGFGDRGWETQYF
TGTGCCAGCAGCGCTAGTGGTTTTGGAGACAGGGGGTGGGAGACCCAGTACTTC
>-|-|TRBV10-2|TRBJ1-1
CASSESRATEAFF
TGCGCCAGCAGTGAGTCGAGGGCCACTGAAGCTTTCTTT
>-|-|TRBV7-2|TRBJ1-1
CASSLAGFNLNTEAFF
TGTGCCAGCAGCTTAGCGGGTTTCAACTTGAACACTGAAGCTTTCTTT
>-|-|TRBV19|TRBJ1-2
CASTSAGVGYGYTF
TGTGCCAGTACTTCCGCTGGGGTCGGCTATGGCTACACCTTC
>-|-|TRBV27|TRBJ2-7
CASSPLPSGEQYF
TGTGCCAGCAGTCCCCTCCCTTCCGGGGAGCAGTACTTC
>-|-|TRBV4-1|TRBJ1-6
CASSQSSGNHNSPLHF
TGCGCCAGCAGCCAATCCTCAGGGAACCACAATTCACCCCTCCACTTT
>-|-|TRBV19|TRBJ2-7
CASSIGPGLNYEQYF
TGTGCCAGTAGTATAGGCCCGGGACTGAACTACGAGCAGTACTTC
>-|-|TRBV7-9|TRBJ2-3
CASSFSRDSSTDTQYF
TGTGCCAGCAGCTTCTCGCGGGACAGTAGCACAGATACGCAGTATTTT
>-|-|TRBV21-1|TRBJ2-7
CASSKVLQDQILFGQYF
TGTGCCAGCAGCAAAGTTTTGCAGGACCAGATCTTGTTTGGGCAGTACTTC
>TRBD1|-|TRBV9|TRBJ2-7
CASSPDRHAAYEQYF
TGTGCCAGCAGCCCGGACAGGCATGCTGCCTACGAGCAGTACTTC
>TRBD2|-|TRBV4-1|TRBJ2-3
CASSSGLAVDTQYF
TGCGCCAGCAGTTCCGGACTAGCCGTGGATACGCAGTATTTT
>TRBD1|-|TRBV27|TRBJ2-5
CASSPGTGGREQYF
TGTGCCAGCAGCCCTGGGACAGGGGGTCGGGAGCAGTACTTC
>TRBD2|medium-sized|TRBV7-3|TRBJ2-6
CASSLLAGGSGANVLTF
TGTGCCAGCAGCTTATTGGCGGGAGGATCTGGGGCCAACGTCCTGACTTTC
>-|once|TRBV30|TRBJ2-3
CAWAPDNTQYF
TGTGCCTGGGCTCCGGATAATACGCAGTATTTT
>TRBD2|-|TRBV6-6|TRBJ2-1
CASSYSNGLAGDEQFF
TGTGCCAGCAGTTACTCGAACGGACTAGCGGGAGATGAGCAGTTCTTC
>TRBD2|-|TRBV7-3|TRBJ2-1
CASSFLGLEYGEQFF
TGTGCCAGCAGCTTTTTAGGACTAGAGTATGGTGAGCAGTTCTTC
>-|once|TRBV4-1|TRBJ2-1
CASSQDAHQQFF
TGCGCCAGCAGCCAAGACGCCCATCAGCAGTTCTTC
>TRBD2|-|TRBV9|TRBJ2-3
CASSAGTSGMTQYF
TGTGCCAGCAGCGCTGGGACTAGCGGAATGACGCAGTATTTT
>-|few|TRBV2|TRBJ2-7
CASTNDRAYEQYF
TGTGCCAGCACGAACGACAGAGCCTACGAGCAGTACTTC
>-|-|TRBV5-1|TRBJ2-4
CASSLGAVVSGKNIQYF
TGCGCCAGCAGCTTGGGGGCGGTGGTTAGTGGCAAAAACATTCAGTACTTC
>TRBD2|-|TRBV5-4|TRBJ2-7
CASSLRAGGSTSEQYF
TGTGCCAGCAGCTTGAGAGCGGGAGGATCTACGTCCGAGCAGTACTTC
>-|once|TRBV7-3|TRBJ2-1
CASSHGNNEQFF
TGTGCCAGCAGCCATGGAAACAATGAGCAGTTCTTC
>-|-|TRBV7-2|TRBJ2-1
CASSSNLAEQFF
TGTGCCAGCAGCTCCAATCTAGCGGAGCAGTTCTTC
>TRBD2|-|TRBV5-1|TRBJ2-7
CASSLGLAGAGEQYF
TGCGCCAGCAGCTTGGGGCTAGCGGGAGCAGGCGAGCAGTACTTC
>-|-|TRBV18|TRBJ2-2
CASSPGVLAANTGELFF
TGTGCCAGCTCACCCGGCGTGCTAGCAGCGAACACCGGGGAGCTGTTTTTT